A selection of T cell receptor beta chains follows, all from one sample in a study of blood T cell repertoires in COVID-19. This table comes from immunoSEQ multiplex PCR, and its TCRdb copy is limited to in-frame clones, with some not included. The sample includes approximately 150,000 clones, around 89% of them seen just once. The source material was peripheral blood. These receptors originate from a man between 18 and 29 years old with COVID-19, enrolled during active disease. Each CDR3 is given with its conserved first and last residue. The D gene is left open where the match is weak. Clone sizes are given selectively: once, few, many, or a class where the clone is expanded.

v_gene: TRBV29-1; abundance: -; j_gene: TRBJ2-3; d_gene: -; CDR3nt: TGCAGCGTTCGGATAGCGGCAGATACGCAGTATTTT; CDR3aa: CSVRIAADTQYF
v_gene: TRBV3-1/TRBV3-2; abundance: -; j_gene: TRBJ2-5; d_gene: TRBD1; CDR3nt: TGTGCCAGCAGCCAAGATGGACAGGGGAAAGAGACCCAGTACTTC; CDR3aa: CASSQDGQGKETQYF
v_gene: TRBV9; abundance: -; j_gene: TRBJ2-1; d_gene: TRBD2; CDR3nt: TGTGCCAGCAGCGTATTCGGGGGGATGCCGTACAATGAAATGTTCTTC; CDR3aa: CASSVFGGMPYNEMFF
v_gene: TRBV5-1; abundance: once; j_gene: TRBJ1-1; d_gene: TRBD1; CDR3nt: TGCGCCAGCAGCCCTGTACAGGGGGAAGGGGCTGAAGCTTTCTTT; CDR3aa: CASSPVQGEGAEAFF
v_gene: TRBV24-1; abundance: -; j_gene: TRBJ2-7; d_gene: TRBD2; CDR3nt: TGTGCCACCAGTGAGGACGGGGGGGCCGAGCAGTACTTC; CDR3aa: CATSEDGGAEQYF
v_gene: TRBV28; abundance: -; j_gene: TRBJ2-6; d_gene: -; CDR3nt: TGTGCCAGCAGTGGTGACAGTTCTGGGGCCAACGTCCTGACTTTC; CDR3aa: CASSGDSSGANVLTF
v_gene: TRBV27; abundance: -; j_gene: TRBJ2-1; d_gene: -; CDR3nt: TGTGCCAGCAGCCCCGCGGGTCCCAATGAGCAGTTCTTC; CDR3aa: CASSPAGPNEQFF
v_gene: TRBV7-9; abundance: few; j_gene: TRBJ2-6; d_gene: TRBD1; CDR3nt: TGTGCCAGCAGCACCCGGGGACAGTTCTCTGGGGCCAACGTCCTGACTTTC; CDR3aa: CASSTRGQFSGANVLTF
v_gene: TRBV7-8; abundance: -; j_gene: TRBJ2-7; d_gene: TRBD2; CDR3nt: TGTGCCAGCAGCGGACGACTAGCTCAGAGCTCCTACGAGCAGTACTTC; CDR3aa: CASSGRLAQSSYEQYF
v_gene: TRBV20-1; abundance: -; j_gene: TRBJ2-7; d_gene: -; CDR3nt: TGCAGTGTAAGGGGCTACGAGCAGTACTTC; CDR3aa: CSVRGYEQYF
v_gene: TRBV4-1; abundance: -; j_gene: TRBJ1-2; d_gene: -; CDR3nt: TGCGCCAGCAGCCAAGTCACAGGGTATAACTATGGCTACACCTTC; CDR3aa: CASSQVTGYNYGYTF
v_gene: TRBV27; abundance: -; j_gene: TRBJ2-7; d_gene: TRBD2; CDR3nt: TGTGCCAGCAGCATGGGACTAGCGGTGTGGTTCGACGAGCAGTACTTC; CDR3aa: CASSMGLAVWFDEQYF
v_gene: TRBV14; abundance: -; j_gene: TRBJ1-6; d_gene: -; CDR3nt: TGTGCCAGCAGCGTTCGGAGCTCCTATAATTCACCCCTCCACTTT; CDR3aa: CASSVRSSYNSPLHF
v_gene: TRBV6-5; abundance: -; j_gene: TRBJ2-3; d_gene: TRBD1; CDR3nt: TGTGCCAGCAGAAGACAGGGAAGGAGGACAGATACGCAGTATTTT; CDR3aa: CASRRQGRRTDTQYF
v_gene: TRBV7-7; abundance: once; j_gene: TRBJ2-2; d_gene: -; CDR3nt: TGTGCCAGCAGCCTTACTGCCACCGGGGAGCTGTTTTTT; CDR3aa: CASSLTATGELFF
v_gene: TRBV7-9; abundance: -; j_gene: TRBJ2-1; d_gene: TRBD2; CDR3nt: TGTGCCAGCAGCCCGGAGACTAGCGGGAACAATGAGCAGTTCTTC; CDR3aa: CASSPETSGNNEQFF
v_gene: TRBV7-9; abundance: few; j_gene: TRBJ2-7; d_gene: TRBD1; CDR3nt: TGTGCCAGCAGCCCCACAGGGGACACAAACTACGAGCAGTACTTC; CDR3aa: CASSPTGDTNYEQYF
v_gene: TRBV7-9; abundance: -; j_gene: TRBJ2-2; d_gene: -; CDR3nt: TGTGCCAGCAGCCCCGAGGGAGTGTTTGGGAACACCGGGGAGCTGTTTTTT; CDR3aa: CASSPEGVFGNTGELFF
v_gene: TRBV18; abundance: -; j_gene: TRBJ1-3; d_gene: -; CDR3nt: TGTGCCAGCTCACCACTACAGAGCTCTGGAAACACCATATATTTT; CDR3aa: CASSPLQSSGNTIYF
v_gene: TRBV2; abundance: -; j_gene: TRBJ2-2; d_gene: TRBD2; CDR3nt: TGTGCCAGCAGTGAAAGACTAGCGGGAAGGTCCGGGGAGCTGTTTTTT; CDR3aa: CASSERLAGRSGELFF
v_gene: TRBV7-2; abundance: -; j_gene: TRBJ1-5; d_gene: TRBD1; CDR3nt: TGTGCCAGCAGCGCCCCGGGGGGAGGACAGGGCCCTAGCAATCAGCCCCAGCATTTT; CDR3aa: CASSAPGGGQGPSNQPQHF
v_gene: TRBV15; abundance: -; j_gene: TRBJ1-2; d_gene: -; CDR3nt: TGTGCCACCAGCAGAGAGCGCCTGAACTATGGCTACACCTTC; CDR3aa: CATSRERLNYGYTF
v_gene: TRBV3-1/TRBV3-2; abundance: -; j_gene: TRBJ2-5; d_gene: -; CDR3nt: TGTGCCAGCAGCCAGCCTCCGCGGGGGCGTCACCAAGAGACCCAGTACTTC; CDR3aa: CASSQPPRGRHQETQYF
v_gene: TRBV28; abundance: -; j_gene: TRBJ2-7; d_gene: TRBD2; CDR3nt: TGTGCCAGCAGTTCCCTAAGACTAGCGAATACTCGGGAGCAGTACTTC; CDR3aa: CASSSLRLANTREQYF
v_gene: TRBV27; abundance: once; j_gene: TRBJ1-4; d_gene: -; CDR3nt: TGTGCCAGCAGTTCCATGAAAGAACTGCTTTTT; CDR3aa: CASSSMKELLF
v_gene: TRBV7-2; abundance: -; j_gene: TRBJ2-1; d_gene: TRBD2; CDR3nt: TGTGCCAGCAGCTTAGATCTCGTAGCGGGAGTGGAGTTCTTC; CDR3aa: CASSLDLVAGVEFF
v_gene: TRBV5-4; abundance: -; j_gene: TRBJ2-5; d_gene: TRBD1; CDR3nt: TGTGCCAGCAGCCCCCCTGCAGGGGGCAGGGAGACCCAGTACTTC; CDR3aa: CASSPPAGGRETQYF
v_gene: TRBV9; abundance: -; j_gene: TRBJ1-5; d_gene: -; CDR3nt: TGTGCCAGCAGCGTAGGAGGAGGGGTCGATCAGCCCCAGCATTTT; CDR3aa: CASSVGGGVDQPQHF
v_gene: TRBV19; abundance: -; j_gene: TRBJ1-1; d_gene: TRBD1; CDR3nt: TGTGCCAGTAGTATAACTCTCCGTCAGGGGGGCACTGAAGCTTTCTTT; CDR3aa: CASSITLRQGGTEAFF
v_gene: TRBV6-1; abundance: -; j_gene: TRBJ2-7; d_gene: -; CDR3nt: TGTGCCAGCAGTGAAGGACAGATCCTTACCTACGAGCAGTACTTC; CDR3aa: CASSEGQILTYEQYF
v_gene: TRBV28; abundance: -; j_gene: TRBJ2-1; d_gene: TRBD1; CDR3nt: TGTGCCAGCAGCATGACCGGGACAGGGGGATATGAGCAGTTCTTC; CDR3aa: CASSMTGTGGYEQFF
v_gene: TRBV6-4; abundance: -; j_gene: TRBJ2-2; d_gene: TRBD2; CDR3nt: TGTGCCAGCAGCGCGGGGGACACCGGGGAGCTGTTTTTT; CDR3aa: CASSAGDTGELFF
v_gene: TRBV5-6; abundance: -; j_gene: TRBJ1-6; d_gene: -; CDR3nt: TGTGCCAGCAGCTCCGTTGCAGTTTCAGCCCTCCACTTT; CDR3aa: CASSSVAVSALHF
v_gene: TRBV5-4; abundance: -; j_gene: TRBJ2-2; d_gene: -; CDR3nt: TGTGCCAGCAGCTTGCGTCCGGGAGCATCCACCGGGGAGCTGTTTTTT; CDR3aa: CASSLRPGASTGELFF
v_gene: TRBV15; abundance: -; j_gene: TRBJ2-7; d_gene: TRBD1; CDR3nt: TGTGCCACCAGCAGAATACAGGGGGCGCACGACGAGCAGTACTTC; CDR3aa: CATSRIQGAHDEQYF
v_gene: TRBV5-1; abundance: -; j_gene: TRBJ2-7; d_gene: -; CDR3nt: TGCGCCAGCAGTTTGTTGGCCGGGAGCTCCTACGAGCAGTACTTC; CDR3aa: CASSLLAGSSYEQYF
v_gene: TRBV18; abundance: few; j_gene: TRBJ1-1; d_gene: TRBD1; CDR3nt: TGTGCCAGCTCACCGGACAGGGGAACTGAAGCTTTCTTT; CDR3aa: CASSPDRGTEAFF
v_gene: TRBV9; abundance: -; j_gene: TRBJ2-7; d_gene: TRBD1; CDR3nt: TGTGCCAGCAGCGCCTCCGGGACAGGGACCGGCGAGCAGTACTTC; CDR3aa: CASSASGTGTGEQYF
v_gene: TRBV4-1; abundance: -; j_gene: TRBJ2-6; d_gene: TRBD2; CDR3nt: TGCGCCAGCAAAAACGGGGGGGGCTCTGGGGCCAACGTCCTGACTTTC; CDR3aa: CASKNGGGSGANVLTF
v_gene: TRBV4-3; abundance: -; j_gene: TRBJ2-7; d_gene: -; CDR3nt: TGCGCCAGCAGCCAAGAATACGGCGGCCCCTACGAGCAGTACTTC; CDR3aa: CASSQEYGGPYEQYF
v_gene: TRBV7-6; abundance: -; j_gene: TRBJ2-5; d_gene: -; CDR3nt: TGTGCCAGCAGCTACAGGGCCAAAGCGGTTCAAGAGACCCAGTACTTC; CDR3aa: CASSYRAKAVQETQYF